This T cell receptor beta chain was recovered during a study of blood T cell repertoires in COVID-19. Study details: Italy, Spain and the United States were the sources of the convalescent and acute COVID-19 samples. T cells, B-cell-depleted T cells, or PBMCs supplied cDNA or gDNA.

In the source study's methods: Counts of nucleated cells, estimated from reference gene primer amplification, were obtained. Sequenced by immunoSEQ multiplex PCR; TCRdb stores in-frame clones only, minus some. Clonal size and the V and J genes are those of that table, whereas D and trimming came from the DNA. This table holds about 250,000 clones, roughly 90% found once. The CDR3 extends over 15 amino acids. Per germline, CDR1 SGHNT and CDR2 YENEEA. Trimming removed 1 base at V and 1 base at J, with 11 bases between. The chain is built from TRBV11-3 and TRBJ2-7, with D tentatively TRBD1 (5 bases). The source material was peripheral blood. The receptor comes from a middle-aged woman who had recovered from COVID-19. The CDR3 bases are TGTGCCAGCAGCTTAGTCCAGGGATTTTCCTACGAGCAGTACTTC. Protein product: CASSLVQGFSYEQYF. The whole variable domain, remainder taken from reference TRBV11-3 and TRBJ2-7, is EAGVVQSPRYKIIEKKQPVAFWCNPISGHNTLYWYLQNLGQGPELLIRYENEEAVDDSQLPKDRFSAERLKGVDSTLKIQPAELGDSAVYLCASSLVQGFSYEQYFGPGTRLTVT.